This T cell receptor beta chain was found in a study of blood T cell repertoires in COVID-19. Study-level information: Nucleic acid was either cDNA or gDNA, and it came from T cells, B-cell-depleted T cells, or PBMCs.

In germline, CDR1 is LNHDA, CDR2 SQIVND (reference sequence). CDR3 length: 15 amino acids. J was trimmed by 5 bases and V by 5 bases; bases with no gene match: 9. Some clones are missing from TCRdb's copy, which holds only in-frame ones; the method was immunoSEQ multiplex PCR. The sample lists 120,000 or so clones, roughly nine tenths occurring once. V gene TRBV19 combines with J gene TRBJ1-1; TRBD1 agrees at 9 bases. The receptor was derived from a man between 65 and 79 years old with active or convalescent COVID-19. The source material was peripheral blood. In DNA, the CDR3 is TGTGCCAGTAGTGCAGACAGGGGGTTTGGGACTGAAGCTTTCTTT. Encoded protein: CASSADRGFGTEAFF.